This section outlines one T cell receptor (beta chain) sequence together with its context. The sample belongs to a study of blood T cell repertoires in COVID-19. The CDR3 runs to 17 residues. The germline V and J ends were trimmed by 5 bases and 2 bases, with 18 bases remaining between them. Germline CDR1 SGHVS, CDR2 FQNEAQ. Original methodology: How many nucleated cells were present was estimated from reference gene primer amplification. The protocol was immunoSEQ multiplex PCR, while the TCRdb copy is restricted to in-frame clones and leaves out a portion. The DNA gave D and trimming, while V, J and clone size come from that table. The sample consists of around 250,000 clones, approximately 80% of them appearing once.

The rearrangement joins TRBV7-8 to TRBJ1-4; the D is unclear. The sample taken for sequencing was peripheral blood. This clonotype originated in a woman aged 18-29 years with acute or convalescent COVID-19. As DNA, the CDR3 is TGTGCCAGCAGCCATTATTTGACCGGGTCGACTAATGAAAAACTGTTTTTT. Its protein is CASSHYLTGSTNEKLFF.